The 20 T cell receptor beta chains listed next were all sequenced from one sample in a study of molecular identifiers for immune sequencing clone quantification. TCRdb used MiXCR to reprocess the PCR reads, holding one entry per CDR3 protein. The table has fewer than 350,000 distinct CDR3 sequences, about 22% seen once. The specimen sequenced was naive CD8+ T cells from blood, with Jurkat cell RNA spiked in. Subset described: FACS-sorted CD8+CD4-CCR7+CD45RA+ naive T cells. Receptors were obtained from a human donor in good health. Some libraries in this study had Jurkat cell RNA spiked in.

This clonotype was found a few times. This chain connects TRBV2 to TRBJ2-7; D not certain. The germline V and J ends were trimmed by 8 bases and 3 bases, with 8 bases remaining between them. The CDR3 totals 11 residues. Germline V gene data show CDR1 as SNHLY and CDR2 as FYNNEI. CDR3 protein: CASLAGYEQYF. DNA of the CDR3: TGTGCCAGCCTCGCTGGCTACGAGCAGTACTTC.

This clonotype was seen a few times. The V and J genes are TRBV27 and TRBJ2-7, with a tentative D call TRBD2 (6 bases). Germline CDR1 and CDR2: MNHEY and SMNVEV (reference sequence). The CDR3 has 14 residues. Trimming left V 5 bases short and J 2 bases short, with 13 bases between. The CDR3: CASSPGRGTYEQYF. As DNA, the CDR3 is TGTGCCAGCAGTCCGGGGCGGGGAACCTACGAGCAGTACTTC.

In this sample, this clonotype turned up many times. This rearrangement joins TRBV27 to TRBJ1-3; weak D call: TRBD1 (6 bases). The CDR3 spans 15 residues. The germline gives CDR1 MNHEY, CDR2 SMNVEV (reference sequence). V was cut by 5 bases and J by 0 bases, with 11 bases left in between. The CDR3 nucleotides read TGTGCCAGCAGTCCCGGACAGCACTCTGGAAACACCATATATTTT. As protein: CASSPGQHSGNTIYF.

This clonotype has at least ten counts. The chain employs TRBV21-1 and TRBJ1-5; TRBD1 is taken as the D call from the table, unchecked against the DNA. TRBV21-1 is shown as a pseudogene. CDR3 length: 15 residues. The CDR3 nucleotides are TGTGCCAGCAACCTGGGACAGGGCTTTAGGCAGCCCCAGCATTTT. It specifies CASNLGQGFRQPQHF.

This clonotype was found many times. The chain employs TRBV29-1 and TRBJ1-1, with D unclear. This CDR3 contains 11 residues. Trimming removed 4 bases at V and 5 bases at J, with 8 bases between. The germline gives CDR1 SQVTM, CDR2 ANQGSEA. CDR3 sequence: CSVVYSTEAFF. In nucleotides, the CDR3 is TGCAGCGTTGTGTATTCTACTGAAGCTTTCTTT.

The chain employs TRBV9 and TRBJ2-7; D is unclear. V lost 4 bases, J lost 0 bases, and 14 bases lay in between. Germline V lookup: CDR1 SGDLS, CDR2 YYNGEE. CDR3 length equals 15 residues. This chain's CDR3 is CASSPSDLGSYEQYF. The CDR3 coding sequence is TGTGCCAGCAGCCCCTCGGACCTAGGCTCCTACGAGCAGTACTTC. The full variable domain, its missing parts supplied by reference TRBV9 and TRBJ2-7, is DSGVTQTPKHLITATGQRVTLRCSPRSGDLSVYWYQQSLDQGLQFLIQYYNGEERAKGNILERFSAQQFPDLHSELNLSSLELGDSALYFCASSPSDLGSYEQYFGPGTRLTVT.

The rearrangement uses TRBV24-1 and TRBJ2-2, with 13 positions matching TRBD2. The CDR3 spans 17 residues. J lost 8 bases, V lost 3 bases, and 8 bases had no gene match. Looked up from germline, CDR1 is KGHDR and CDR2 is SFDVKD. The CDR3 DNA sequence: TGTGCCACCAGTGATGGACTAGCGGGAGCCCGCGGTGGGGAGCTGTTTTTT. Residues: CATSDGLAGARGGELFF.

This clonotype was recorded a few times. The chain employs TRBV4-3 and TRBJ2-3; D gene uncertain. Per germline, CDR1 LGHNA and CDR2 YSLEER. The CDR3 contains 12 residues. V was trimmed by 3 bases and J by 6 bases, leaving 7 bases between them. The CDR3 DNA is TGCGCCAGCAGCCATTCTGAGGATACGCAGTATTTT. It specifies CASSHSEDTQYF.

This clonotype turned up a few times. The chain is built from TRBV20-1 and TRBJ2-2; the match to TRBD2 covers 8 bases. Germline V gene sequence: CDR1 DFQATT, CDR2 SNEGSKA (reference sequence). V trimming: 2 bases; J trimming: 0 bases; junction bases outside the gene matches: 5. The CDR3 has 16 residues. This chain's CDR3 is CSARILRGANTGELFF. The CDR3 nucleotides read TGCAGTGCTAGAATCTTGCGGGGGGCGAACACCGGGGAGCTGTTTTTT.

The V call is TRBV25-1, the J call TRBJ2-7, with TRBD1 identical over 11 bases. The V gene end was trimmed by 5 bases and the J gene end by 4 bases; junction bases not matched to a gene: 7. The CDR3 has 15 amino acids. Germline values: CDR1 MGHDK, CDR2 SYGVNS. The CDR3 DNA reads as TGTGCCAGCAGTATCCTCGGGACAGGGGGTTACGAGCAGTACTTC. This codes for CASSILGTGGYEQYF.

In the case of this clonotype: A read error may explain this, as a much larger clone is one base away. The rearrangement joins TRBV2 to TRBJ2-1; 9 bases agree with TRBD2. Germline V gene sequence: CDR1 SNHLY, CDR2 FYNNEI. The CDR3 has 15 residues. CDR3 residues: CARSESSGGLNEQFF. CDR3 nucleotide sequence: TGTGCCCGCAGTGAAAGTAGCGGGGGCCTCAATGAGCAGTTCTTC.

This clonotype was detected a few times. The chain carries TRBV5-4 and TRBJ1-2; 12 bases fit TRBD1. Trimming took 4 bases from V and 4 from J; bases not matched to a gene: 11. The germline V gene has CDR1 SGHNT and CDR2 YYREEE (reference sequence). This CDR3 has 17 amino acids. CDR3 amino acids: CASSGGTGGAIVYGYTF. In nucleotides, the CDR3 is TGTGCCAGCAGCGGGGGGACAGGGGGCGCGATAGTCTATGGCTACACCTTC.

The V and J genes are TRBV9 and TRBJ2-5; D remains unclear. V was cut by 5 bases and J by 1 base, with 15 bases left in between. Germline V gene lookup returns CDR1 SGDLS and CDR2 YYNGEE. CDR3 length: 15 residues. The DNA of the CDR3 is TGTGCCAGCAGTTTAGGTCCGCGGCCCCAAGAGACCCAGTACTTC. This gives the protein CASSLGPRPQETQYF.

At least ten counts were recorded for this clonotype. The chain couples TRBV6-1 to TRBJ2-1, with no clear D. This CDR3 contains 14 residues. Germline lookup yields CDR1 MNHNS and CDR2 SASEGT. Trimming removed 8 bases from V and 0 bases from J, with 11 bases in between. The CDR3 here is CASCPPSSYNEQFF. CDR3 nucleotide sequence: TGTGCCAGCTGCCCACCGAGCTCCTACAATGAGCAGTTCTTC.

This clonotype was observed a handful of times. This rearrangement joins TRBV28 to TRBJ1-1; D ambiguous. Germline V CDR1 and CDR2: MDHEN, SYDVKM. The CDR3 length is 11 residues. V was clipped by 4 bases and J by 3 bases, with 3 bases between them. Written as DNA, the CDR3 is TGTGCCAGCAGTTACCACACTGAAGCTTTCTTT. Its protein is CASSYHTEAFF.

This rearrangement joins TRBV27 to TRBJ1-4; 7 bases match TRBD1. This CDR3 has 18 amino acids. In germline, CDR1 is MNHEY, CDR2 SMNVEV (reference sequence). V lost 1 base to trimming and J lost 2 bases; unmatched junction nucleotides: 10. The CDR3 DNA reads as TGTGCCAGCAGTTTATTAAAGGCAGGGGGGTTGACTAATGAAAAACTGTTTTTT. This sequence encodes CASSLLKAGGLTNEKLFF. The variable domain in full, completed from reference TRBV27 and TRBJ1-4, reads EAQVTQNPRYLITVTGKKLTVTCSQNMNHEYMSWYRQDPGLGLRQIYYSMNVEVTDKGDVPEGYKVSRKEKRNFPLILESPSPNQTSLYFCASSLLKAGGLTNEKLFFGSGTQLSVL.

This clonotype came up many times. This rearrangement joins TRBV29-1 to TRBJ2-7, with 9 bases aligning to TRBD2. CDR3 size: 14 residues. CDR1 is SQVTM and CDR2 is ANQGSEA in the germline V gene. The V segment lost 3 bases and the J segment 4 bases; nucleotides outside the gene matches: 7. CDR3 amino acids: CSVELAGTVYEQYF. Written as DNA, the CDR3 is TGCAGCGTTGAGCTAGCGGGGACCGTATACGAGCAGTACTTC.

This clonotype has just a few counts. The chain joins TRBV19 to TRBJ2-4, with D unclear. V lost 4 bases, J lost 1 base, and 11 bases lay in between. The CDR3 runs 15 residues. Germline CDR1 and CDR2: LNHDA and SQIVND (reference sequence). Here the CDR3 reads CASSNPSWAKNIQYF. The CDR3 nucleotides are TGTGCCAGTAGTAACCCGTCTTGGGCCAAAAACATTCAGTACTTC.

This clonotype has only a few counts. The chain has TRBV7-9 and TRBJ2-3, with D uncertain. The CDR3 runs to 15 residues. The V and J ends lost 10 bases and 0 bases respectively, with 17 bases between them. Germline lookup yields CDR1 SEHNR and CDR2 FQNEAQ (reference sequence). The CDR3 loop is CANSRTDGSTDTQYF. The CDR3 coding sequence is TGTGCCAACAGTCGGACGGACGGAAGCACAGATACGCAGTATTTT. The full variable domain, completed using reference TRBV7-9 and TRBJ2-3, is DTGVSQNPRHKITKRGQNVTFRCDPISEHNRLYWYRQTLGQGPEFLTYFQNEAQLEKSRLLSDRFSAERPKGSFSTLEIQRTEQGDSAMYLCANSRTDGSTDTQYFGPGTRLTVL.

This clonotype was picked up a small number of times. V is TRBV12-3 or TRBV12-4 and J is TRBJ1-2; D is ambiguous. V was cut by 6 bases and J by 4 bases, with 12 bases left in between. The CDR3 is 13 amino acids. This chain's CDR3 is CASRVTTSYGYTF. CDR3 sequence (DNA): TGTGCCAGCAGAGTCACGACGAGCTATGGCTACACCTTC.